This TCR beta chain stems from a study of shared T cell receptors in the human thymus. Only in-frame clones appear in the TCRdb table, and some are missing; sequencing was by immunoSEQ multiplex PCR. The data show some 720,000 clones, roughly 90% seen once. Germline V gene lookup returns CDR1 MGHRA and CDR2 YSYEKL. CDR3 size: 18 residues. Trimming removed 0 bases from V and 5 bases from J; junction bases left unmatched: 13. The sample was also reused in another study, on human thymus T cells. This second report adds: Obtained as resections during corrective heart surgery, the thymus tissue was then studied. Gene usage (both V and J) appeared biased in thymic and blood repertoires.

Sequencing input: thymocytes. This chain joins TRBV4-1 and TRBJ2-5, with 9 positions matching TRBD2. The sequence derives from a boy less than two years old with a congenital heart defect. CDR3 bases: TGCGCCAGCAGCCAAGATAGGGGCAAGGCGGGAGGGAGGGAGACCCAGTACTTC. As protein: CASSQDRGKAGGRETQYF.